A single sample is the source of the 2 T cell receptor beta chains below, sequenced in a study of cytomegalovirus exposure and HLA in healthy donors (dated by TCRdb to about 2017). Preparation of the library involved the immunoSEQ multiplex PCR assay. A mixture of 60 forward primers for TCR Vbeta segments and 13 reverse primers for TCR Jbeta segments was used in the multiplex PCR. The table comes from immuneACCESS by way of TCRdb, which keeps in-frame sequences with V and J called. Part of the clones is missing from these tables; in studies checked, under half for an unresolved V gene and the rest for unknown reasons. The record for this sample contains around 130,000 clones. The ten largest clones take up roughly 2% of the sample. The specimen sequenced was PBMCs. The receptor source for this set is a woman aged 55-70 years in good health and CMV-seronegative.

The rearrangement joins TRBV7-8 to TRBJ2-7, with no clear D. The CDR3 length is 13 residues. Germline CDR1 is SGHVS and CDR2 is FQNEAQ. Trimming cost V 1 base and J 3 bases, with 7 bases left between them. The CDR3 coding sequence is TGTGCCAGCAGCTTAGAAACAAGCTACGAGCAGTACTTC. This translates into CASSLETSYEQYF.

The V gene is TRBV5-1, the J gene TRBJ2-4; D unresolved. Germline V gene data show CDR1 as SGHRS and CDR2 as YFSETQ. V was pared by 6 bases and J by 3 bases, with 4 bases between. The CDR3 sequence is 11 residues long. The CDR3 protein is CASTGKNIQYF. For the CDR3, the DNA is TGCGCCAGCACGGGCAAAAACATTCAGTACTTC.